Below, 9 T cell receptor beta chains from the same sample are listed, as sequenced in a study of OX40 agonist ivuxolimab in advanced cancers. Sequencing used immunoSEQ multiplex PCR; TCRdb keeps in-frame clones, though not all of them. The sample lists tens of thousands of clones; about 89% were seen once. The sequenced sample was CD4+ or CD8+ T cells sorted from blood, obtained in a trial of the OX40 agonist ivuxolimab. These receptors were obtained from an adult with an advanced solid tumor such as melanoma, head and neck, liver or kidney cancer.

This clone was recorded once. This chain joins TRBV5-1 and TRBJ1-1; 7 nucleotides align to TRBD1. Germline V gene lookup returns CDR1 SGHRS and CDR2 YFSETQ. The CDR3 extends over 13 amino acids. V lost 4 bases to trimming and J lost 10 bases; unmatched junction nucleotides: 10. The CDR3 region has the DNA TGCGCCAGCAGCATTAACAGGGGCGAGGGAGCTTTCTTT. Amino acid sequence: CASSINRGEGAFF.

The chain couples TRBV5-1 to TRBJ1-2; possible D gene TRBD1, 6 bases. The ends were cut back, 0 bases at V and 4 bases at J, with 10 bases in the middle. Looked up from germline, CDR1 is SGHRS and CDR2 is YFSETQ. The CDR3 length is 14 residues. The CDR3 DNA reads TGCGCCAGCAGCTTGGAAGGACAGATCTATGGCTACACCTTC. Its translation: CASSLEGQIYGYTF. The full variable domain, in which reference TRBV5-1 and TRBJ1-2 provide the parts outside the CDR3, is KAGVTQTPRYLIKTRGQQVTLSCSPISGHRSVSWYQQTPGQGLQFLFEYFSETQRNKGNFPGRFSGRQFSNSRSEMNVSTLELGDSALYLCASSLEGQIYGYTFGSGTRLTVV.

The rearrangement uses TRBV10-2 and TRBJ2-7; D is uncertain. Trimming cost V 3 bases and J 3 bases, with 15 bases left between them. Germline V gene sequence: CDR1 WSHSY, CDR2 SAAADI. The CDR3 covers 15 residues. In nucleotides, the CDR3 is TGCGCCAGCAGTGATTCCGTGGTAGGAGTCTACGAGCAGTACTTC. Translated: CASSDSVVGVYEQYF.

This clone showed up just a few times. The chain has TRBV9 and TRBJ2-7; TRBD2 is a possible D gene (5 bases). Germline CDR1 and CDR2: SGDLS and YYNGEE. The CDR3 spans 14 residues. Deletions cut 7 bases from V and 4 bases from J, with 18 bases between. The CDR3 region is CASSRGSYTYEQYF. DNA of the CDR3: TGTGCCAGCTCTAGAGGGTCTTATACTTACGAGCAGTACTTC. Combining the CDR3 with reference TRBV9 and TRBJ2-7 gives the whole variable domain DSGVTQTPKHLITATGQRVTLRCSPRSGDLSVYWYQQSLDQGLQFLIQYYNGEERAKGNILERFSAQQFPDLHSELNLSSLELGDSALYFCASSRGSYTYEQYFGPGTRLTVT.

The V gene is TRBV6-5, the J gene TRBJ2-7; 11 bases match TRBD2. Per germline, CDR1 MNHEY and CDR2 SVGAGI. CDR3 length: 14 amino acids. With 8 bases clipped from V and 2 bases from J, the junction kept 5 bases outside the gene matches. The CDR3 coding sequence is TGTGCCAGCGGATTTAGCGGGGGGGCCTACGAGCAGTACTTC. Protein product: CASGFSGGAYEQYF.

The chain has TRBV5-6 and TRBJ2-2; D gene unclear. The CDR3 runs to 15 residues. Germline V gene data show CDR1 as SGHDT and CDR2 as YYEEEE. The germline V and J ends were trimmed by 2 bases and 4 bases, with 12 bases remaining between them. CDR3 sequence: CASSFGRVPTGELFF. DNA for the CDR3: TGTGCCAGCAGCTTCGGACGGGTCCCCACCGGGGAGCTGTTTTTT.

V is TRBV7-3 and J is TRBJ2-2; TRBD2 is a possible D gene (6 bases). Germline V CDR1 and CDR2: SGHTA, FQGTGA. The CDR3 runs to 15 residues. Trimming pared 4 bases from V and 0 bases from J, leaving 9 bases between. DNA of the CDR3: TGTGCCAGCAGCTCTGCGGGAACGAACACCGGGGAGCTGTTTTTT. The encoded protein is CASSSAGTNTGELFF.

This clone was observed a single time. The V gene is TRBV19, the J gene TRBJ1-2; TRBD1 matches at 9 bases. CDR1 and CDR2 (germline): LNHDA, SQIVND (reference sequence). The CDR3 sequence is 17 residues long. J lost 2 bases, V lost 6 bases, and 13 bases had no gene match. The CDR3: CASSQGTGGSINYGYTF. The CDR3 DNA follows: TGTGCCAGTAGCCAGGGAACAGGGGGCTCGATCAACTATGGCTACACCTTC.

J is TRBJ1-2 and V is TRBV18; the match to TRBD1 covers 8 bases. The germline CDR1 and CDR2 sequences are KGHSH and LQKENI. With V trimmed by 3 bases and J by 8 bases, 5 bases remained unmatched. This CDR3 is 13 amino acids long. CDR3 nucleotide sequence: TGTGCCAGCTCACCGGGACAGGCTCAGGGCTACACCTTC. Translated: CASSPGQAQGYTF. The full variable domain, completed using reference TRBV18 and TRBJ1-2, is NAGVMQNPRHLVRRRGQEARLRCSPMKGHSHVYWYRQLPEEGLKFMVYLQKENIIDESGMPKERFSAEFPKEGPSILRIQQVVRGDSAAYFCASSPGQAQGYTFGSGTRLTVV.